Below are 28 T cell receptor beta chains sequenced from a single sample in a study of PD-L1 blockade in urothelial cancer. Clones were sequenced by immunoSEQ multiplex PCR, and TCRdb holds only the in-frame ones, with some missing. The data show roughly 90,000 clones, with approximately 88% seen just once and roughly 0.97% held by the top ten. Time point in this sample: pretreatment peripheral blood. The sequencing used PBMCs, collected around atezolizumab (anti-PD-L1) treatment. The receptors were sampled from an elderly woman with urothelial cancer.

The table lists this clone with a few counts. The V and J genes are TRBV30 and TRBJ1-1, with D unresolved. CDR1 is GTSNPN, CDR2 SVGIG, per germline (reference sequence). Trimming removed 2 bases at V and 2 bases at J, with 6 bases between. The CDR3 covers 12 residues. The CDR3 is CAWSYSNTEAFF. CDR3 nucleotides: TGTGCCTGGAGTTACAGCAACACTGAAGCTTTCTTT.

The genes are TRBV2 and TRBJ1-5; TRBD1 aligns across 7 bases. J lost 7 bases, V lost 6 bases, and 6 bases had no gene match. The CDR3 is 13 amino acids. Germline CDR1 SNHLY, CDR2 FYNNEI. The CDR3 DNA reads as TGTGCCAGCAGCCAGGGGGTTGAGCAGCCCCAGCATTTT. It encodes CASSQGVEQPQHF. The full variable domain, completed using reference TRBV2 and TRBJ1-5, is EPEVTQTPSHQVTQMGQEVILRCVPISNHLYFYWYRQILGQKVEFLVSFYNNEISEKSEIFDDQFSVERPDGSNFTLKIRSTKLEDSAMYFCASSQGVEQPQHFGDGTRLSIL.

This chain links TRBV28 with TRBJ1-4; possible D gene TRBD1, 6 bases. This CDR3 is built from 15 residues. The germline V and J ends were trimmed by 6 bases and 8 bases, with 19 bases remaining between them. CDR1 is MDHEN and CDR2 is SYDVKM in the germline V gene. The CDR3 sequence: CASSQLQGRGEKLFF. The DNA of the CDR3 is TGTGCCAGCAGCCAACTGCAGGGGAGAGGGGAAAAACTGTTTTTT.

The CDR3 DNA sequence: TGTGCCAGCAGCTTGACTAGCGGGATACAAGAGACCCAGTACTTC. This encodes CASSLTSGIQETQYF. The chain joins TRBV7-9 to TRBJ2-5; 11 bases map to TRBD2. The CDR3 consists of 15 residues. The trim removed 3 bases at V and 2 bases at J, leaving 2 bases unmatched. Germline V gives CDR1 SEHNR, CDR2 FQNEAQ (reference sequence).

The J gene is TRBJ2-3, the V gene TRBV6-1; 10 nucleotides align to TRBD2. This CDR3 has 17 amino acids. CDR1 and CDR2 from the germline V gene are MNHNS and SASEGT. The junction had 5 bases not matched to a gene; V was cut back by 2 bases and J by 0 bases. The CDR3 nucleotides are TGTGCCAGCAGTGAACGTCTAGCGGGAGCTAGCACAGATACGCAGTATTTT. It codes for CASSERLAGASTDTQYF.

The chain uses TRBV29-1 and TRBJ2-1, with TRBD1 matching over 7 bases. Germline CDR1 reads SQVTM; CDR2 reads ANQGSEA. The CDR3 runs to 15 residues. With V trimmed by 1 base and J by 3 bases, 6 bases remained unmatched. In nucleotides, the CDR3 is TGCAGCGTTGAAGGACTGACAGGGTTCTACAATGAGCAGTTCTTC. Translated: CSVEGLTGFYNEQFF.

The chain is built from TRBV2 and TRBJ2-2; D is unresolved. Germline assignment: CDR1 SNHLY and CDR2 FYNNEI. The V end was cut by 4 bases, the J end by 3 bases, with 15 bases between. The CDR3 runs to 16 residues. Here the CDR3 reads CASSVTPPRDTGELFF. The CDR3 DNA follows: TGTGCCAGCAGTGTCACGCCCCCACGGGACACCGGGGAGCTGTTTTTT.

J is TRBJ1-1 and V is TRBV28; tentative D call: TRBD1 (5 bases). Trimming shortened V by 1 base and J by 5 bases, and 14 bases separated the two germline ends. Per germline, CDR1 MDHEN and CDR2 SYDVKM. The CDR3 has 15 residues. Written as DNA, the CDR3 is TGTGCCAGCAGTTTATTCGGGGGGGGGAGGACTGAAGCTTTCTTT. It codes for CASSLFGGGRTEAFF.

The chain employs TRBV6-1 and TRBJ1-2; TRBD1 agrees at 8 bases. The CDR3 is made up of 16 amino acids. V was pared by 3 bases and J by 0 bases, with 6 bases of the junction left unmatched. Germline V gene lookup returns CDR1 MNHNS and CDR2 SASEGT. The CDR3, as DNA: TGTGCCAGCAGTGACTACGGACAGGGAGCTAACTATGGCTACACCTTC. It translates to CASSDYGQGANYGYTF.

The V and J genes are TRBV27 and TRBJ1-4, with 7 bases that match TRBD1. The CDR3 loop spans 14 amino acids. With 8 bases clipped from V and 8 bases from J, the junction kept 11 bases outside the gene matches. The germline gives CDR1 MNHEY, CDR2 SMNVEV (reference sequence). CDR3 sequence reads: CASRQTGSGEKLFF. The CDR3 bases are TGTGCCAGCCGCCAGACAGGGAGCGGGGAAAAACTGTTTTTT.

CDR3 bases: TGCGCCAGCAGCCCGTCTGGACTGGGAGAAAACATTCAGTACTTC. Translation: CASSPSGLGENIQYF. The chain uses TRBV5-1 and TRBJ2-4; tentatively, D is TRBD2 (5 bases). Deletions cut 4 bases from V and 5 bases from J, with 16 bases between. Germline V gene lookup returns CDR1 SGHRS and CDR2 YFSETQ. The CDR3 is 15 residues long.

This CDR3 reads CASSNPGQLYGYTF. The CDR3 nucleotides are TGTGCCAGTAGCAACCCCGGACAGCTGTATGGCTACACCTTC. The rearrangement uses TRBV19 and TRBJ1-2, with D maybe TRBD1 (6 bases). Deletions cut 6 bases from V and 5 bases from J, with 16 bases between. This CDR3 has 14 residues. Germline loops: CDR1 LNHDA, CDR2 SQIVND (reference sequence).

In DNA form, the CDR3 reads TGTGCCAGCAGTGTTACGGGAGAAAAACTGTTTTTT. Residues: CASSVTGEKLFF. The chain is built from TRBV2 and TRBJ1-4, with unresolved D. The CDR3 spans 12 residues. Germline lookup yields CDR1 SNHLY and CDR2 FYNNEI. Deletions cut 4 bases from V and 8 bases from J, with 8 bases between.

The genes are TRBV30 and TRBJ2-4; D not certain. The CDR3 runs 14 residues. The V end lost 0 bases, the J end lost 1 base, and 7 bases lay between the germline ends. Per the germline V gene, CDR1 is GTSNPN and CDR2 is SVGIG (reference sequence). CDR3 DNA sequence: TGTGCCTGGAGTGTAATCGGGGCCAAAAACATTCAGTACTTC. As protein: CAWSVIGAKNIQYF. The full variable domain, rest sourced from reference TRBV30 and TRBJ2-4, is SQTIHQWPATLVQPVGSPLSLECTVEGTSNPNLYWYRQAAGRGLQLLFYSVGIGQISSEVPQNLSASRPQDRQFILSSKKLLLSDSGFYLCAWSVIGAKNIQYFGAGTRLSVL.

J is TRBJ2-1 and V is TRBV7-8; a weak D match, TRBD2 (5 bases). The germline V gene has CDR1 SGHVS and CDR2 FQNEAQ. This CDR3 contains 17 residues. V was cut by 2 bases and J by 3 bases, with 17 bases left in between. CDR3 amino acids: CASSLKDGRRDYNEQFF. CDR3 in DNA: TGTGCCAGCAGCTTAAAGGACGGACGACGGGACTACAATGAGCAGTTCTTC. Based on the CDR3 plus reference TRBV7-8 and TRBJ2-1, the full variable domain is GAGVSQSPRYKVAKRGQDVALRCDPISGHVSLFWYQQALGQGPEFLTYFQNEAQLDKSGLPSDRFFAERPEGSVSTLKIQRTQQEDSAVYLCASSLKDGRRDYNEQFFGPGTRLTVL.

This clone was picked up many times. CDR3 residues: CAYQEVRGTEAFF. CDR3 nucleotide sequence: TGTGCCTACCAAGAGGTCAGGGGCACTGAAGCTTTCTTT. The chain has TRBV30 and TRBJ1-1; D might be TRBD1 (6 bases). With 7 bases removed from V and 4 bases from J, the gap between germline ends came to 16 bases. CDR3 length: 13 residues. The V gene's germline CDR1 is GTSNPN and CDR2 SVGIG (reference sequence).

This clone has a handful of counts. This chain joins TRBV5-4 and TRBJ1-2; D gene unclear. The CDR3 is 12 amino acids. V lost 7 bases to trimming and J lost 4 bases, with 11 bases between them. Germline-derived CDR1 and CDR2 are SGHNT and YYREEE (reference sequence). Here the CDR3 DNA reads TGTGCCAGCGGCGAGGTGACCTATGGCTACACCTTC. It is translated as CASGEVTYGYTF.

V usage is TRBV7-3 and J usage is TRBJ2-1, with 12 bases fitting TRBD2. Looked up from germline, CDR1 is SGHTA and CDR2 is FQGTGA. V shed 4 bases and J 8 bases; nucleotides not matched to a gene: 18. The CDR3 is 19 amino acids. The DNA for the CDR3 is TGTGCCAGCAGCTCTAACTCATCTCGGACTAGCGGGAAAAACCATGAGCAGTTCTTC. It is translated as CASSSNSSRTSGKNHEQFF. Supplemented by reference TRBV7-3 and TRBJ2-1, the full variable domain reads GAGVSQTPSNKVTEKGKYVELRCDPISGHTALYWYRQSLGQGPEFLIYFQGTGAADDSGLPNDRFFAVRPEGSVSTLKIQRTERGDSAVYLCASSSNSSRTSGKNHEQFFGPGTRLTVL.

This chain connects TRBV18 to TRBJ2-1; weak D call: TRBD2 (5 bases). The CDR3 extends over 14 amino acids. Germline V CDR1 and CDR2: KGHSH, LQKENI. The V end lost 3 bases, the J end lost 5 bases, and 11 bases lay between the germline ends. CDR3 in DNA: TGTGCCAGCTCACCCGGAGCGGTAAACAATGAGCAGTTCTTC. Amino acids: CASSPGAVNNEQFF. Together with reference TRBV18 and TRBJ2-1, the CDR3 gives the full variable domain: NAGVMQNPRHLVRRRGQEARLRCSPMKGHSHVYWYRQLPEEGLKFMVYLQKENIIDESGMPKERFSAEFPKEGPSILRIQQVVRGDSAAYFCASSPGAVNNEQFFGPGTRLTVL.

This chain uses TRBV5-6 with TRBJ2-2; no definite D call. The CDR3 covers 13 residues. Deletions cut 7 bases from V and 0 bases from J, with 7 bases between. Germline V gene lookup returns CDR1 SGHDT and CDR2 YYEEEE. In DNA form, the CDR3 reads TGTGCCAGCTCCCTCGCGAACACCGGGGAGCTGTTTTTT. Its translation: CASSLANTGELFF.

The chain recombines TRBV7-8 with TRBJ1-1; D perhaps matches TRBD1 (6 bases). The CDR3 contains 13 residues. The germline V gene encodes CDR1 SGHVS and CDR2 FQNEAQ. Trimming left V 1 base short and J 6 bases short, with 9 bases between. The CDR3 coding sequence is TGTGCCAGCAGCTTAGAGGACAGAGCTGAAGCTTTCTTT. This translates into CASSLEDRAEAFF.

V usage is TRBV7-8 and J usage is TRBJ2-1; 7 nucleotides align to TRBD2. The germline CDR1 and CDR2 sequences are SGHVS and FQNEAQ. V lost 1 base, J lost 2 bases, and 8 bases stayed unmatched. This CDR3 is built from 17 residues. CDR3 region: CASSLVSSGPPYNEQFF. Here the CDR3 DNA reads TGTGCCAGCAGCTTAGTGTCTAGCGGACCCCCCTACAATGAGCAGTTCTTC.

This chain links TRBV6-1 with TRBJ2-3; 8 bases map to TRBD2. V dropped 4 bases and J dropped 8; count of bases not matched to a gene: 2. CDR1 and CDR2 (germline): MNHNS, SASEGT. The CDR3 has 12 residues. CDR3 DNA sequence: TGTGCCAGCAGTGTAACTAGCGGTACGCAGTATTTT. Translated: CASSVTSGTQYF.

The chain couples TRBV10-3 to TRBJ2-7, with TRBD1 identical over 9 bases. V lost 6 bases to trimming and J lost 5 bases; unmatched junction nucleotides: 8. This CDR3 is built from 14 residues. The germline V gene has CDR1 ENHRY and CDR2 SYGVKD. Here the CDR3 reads CAIRPGTGSHEQYF. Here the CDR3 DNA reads TGTGCCATCAGGCCCGGGACAGGGTCCCACGAGCAGTACTTC.

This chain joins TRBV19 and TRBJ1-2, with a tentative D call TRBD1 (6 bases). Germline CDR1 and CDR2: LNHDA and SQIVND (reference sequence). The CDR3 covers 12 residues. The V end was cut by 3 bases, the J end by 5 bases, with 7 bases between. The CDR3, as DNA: TGTGCCAGTAGTATGACAGGATATGGCTACACCTTC. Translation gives CASSMTGYGYTF.

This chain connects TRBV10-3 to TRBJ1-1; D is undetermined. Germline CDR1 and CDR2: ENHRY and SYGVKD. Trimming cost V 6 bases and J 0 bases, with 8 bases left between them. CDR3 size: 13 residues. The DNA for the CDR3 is TGTGCCATCAGGGGCACAATGAACACTGAAGCTTTCTTT. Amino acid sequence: CAIRGTMNTEAFF.

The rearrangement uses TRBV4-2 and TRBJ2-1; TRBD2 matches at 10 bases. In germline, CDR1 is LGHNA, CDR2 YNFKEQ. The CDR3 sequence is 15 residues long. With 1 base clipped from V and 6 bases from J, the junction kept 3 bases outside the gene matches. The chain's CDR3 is CASSQGASGGNEQFF. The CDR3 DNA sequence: TGTGCCAGCAGCCAAGGGGCTAGCGGGGGCAATGAGCAGTTCTTC.

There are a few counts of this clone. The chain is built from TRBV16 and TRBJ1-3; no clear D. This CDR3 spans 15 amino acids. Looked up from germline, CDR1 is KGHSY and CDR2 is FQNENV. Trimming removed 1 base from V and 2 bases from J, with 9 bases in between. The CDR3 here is CASSQYGGTGNTIYF. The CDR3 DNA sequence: TGTGCCAGCAGCCAATATGGAGGGACTGGAAACACCATATATTTT.